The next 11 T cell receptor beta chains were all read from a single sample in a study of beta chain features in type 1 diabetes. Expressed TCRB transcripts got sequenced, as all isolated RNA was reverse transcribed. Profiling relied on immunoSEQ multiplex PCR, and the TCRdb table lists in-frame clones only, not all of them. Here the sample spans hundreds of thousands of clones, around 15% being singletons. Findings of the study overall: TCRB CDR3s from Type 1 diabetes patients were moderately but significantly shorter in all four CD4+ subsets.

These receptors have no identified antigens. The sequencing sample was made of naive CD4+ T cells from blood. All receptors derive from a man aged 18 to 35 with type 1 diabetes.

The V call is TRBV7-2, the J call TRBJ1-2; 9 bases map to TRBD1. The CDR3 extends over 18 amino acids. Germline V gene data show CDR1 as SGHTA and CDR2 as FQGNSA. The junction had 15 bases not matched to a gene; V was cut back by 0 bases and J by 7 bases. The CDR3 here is CASSLARTGDASIGGYTF. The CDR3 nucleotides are TGTGCCAGCAGCTTAGCTCGGACAGGGGACGCCAGTATTGGTGGCTACACCTTC.

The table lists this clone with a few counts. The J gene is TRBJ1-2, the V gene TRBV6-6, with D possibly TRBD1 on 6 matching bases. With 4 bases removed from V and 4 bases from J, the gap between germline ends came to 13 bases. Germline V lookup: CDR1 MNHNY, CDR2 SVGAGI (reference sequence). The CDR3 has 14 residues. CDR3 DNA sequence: TGTGCCAGCAGTTTCAGCCAGGGGATCTATGGCTACACCTTC. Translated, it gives CASSFSQGIYGYTF.

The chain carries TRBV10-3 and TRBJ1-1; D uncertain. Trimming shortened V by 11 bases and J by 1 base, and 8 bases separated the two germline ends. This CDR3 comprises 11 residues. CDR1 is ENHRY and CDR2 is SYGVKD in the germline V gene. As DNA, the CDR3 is TGTGCCTCGACGGGGAACACTGAAGCTTTCTTT. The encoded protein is CASTGNTEAFF.

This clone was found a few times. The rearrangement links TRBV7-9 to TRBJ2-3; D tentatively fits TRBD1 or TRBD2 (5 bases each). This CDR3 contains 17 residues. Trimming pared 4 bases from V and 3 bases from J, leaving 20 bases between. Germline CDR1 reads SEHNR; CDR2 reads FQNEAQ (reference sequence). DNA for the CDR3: TGTGCCAGCAGCTGGATATGGGACCCCCAAGGGACAGATACGCAGTATTTT. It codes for CASSWIWDPQGTDTQYF.

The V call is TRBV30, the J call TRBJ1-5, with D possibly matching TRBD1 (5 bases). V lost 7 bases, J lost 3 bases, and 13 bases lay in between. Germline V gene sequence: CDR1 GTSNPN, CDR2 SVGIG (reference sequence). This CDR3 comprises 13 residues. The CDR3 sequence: CASAGAHNQPQHF. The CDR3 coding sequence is TGTGCCTCTGCTGGGGCACACAATCAGCCCCAGCATTTT.

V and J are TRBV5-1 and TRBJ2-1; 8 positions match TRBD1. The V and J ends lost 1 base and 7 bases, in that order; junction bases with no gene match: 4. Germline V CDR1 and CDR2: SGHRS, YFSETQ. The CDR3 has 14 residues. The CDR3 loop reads CASSLTGGFNEQFF. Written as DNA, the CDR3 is TGCGCCAGCAGCTTGACAGGGGGTTTTAATGAGCAGTTCTTC.

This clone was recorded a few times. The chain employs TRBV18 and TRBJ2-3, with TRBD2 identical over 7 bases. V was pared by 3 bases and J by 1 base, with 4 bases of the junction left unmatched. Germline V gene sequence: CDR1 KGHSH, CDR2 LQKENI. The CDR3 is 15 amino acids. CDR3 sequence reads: CASSPREAGTDTQYF. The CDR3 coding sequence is TGTGCCAGCTCACCCCGGGAGGCTGGCACAGATACGCAGTATTTT. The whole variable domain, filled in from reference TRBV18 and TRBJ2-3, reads NAGVMQNPRHLVRRRGQEARLRCSPMKGHSHVYWYRQLPEEGLKFMVYLQKENIIDESGMPKERFSAEFPKEGPSILRIQQVVRGDSAAYFCASSPREAGTDTQYFGPGTRLTVL.

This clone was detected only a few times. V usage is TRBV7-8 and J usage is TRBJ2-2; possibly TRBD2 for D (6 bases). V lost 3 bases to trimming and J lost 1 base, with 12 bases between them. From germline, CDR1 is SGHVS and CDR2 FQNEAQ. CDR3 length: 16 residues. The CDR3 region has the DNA TGTGCCAGCAGCTTTGGGCCGCGGGGGAACACCGGGGAGCTGTTTTTT. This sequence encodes CASSFGPRGNTGELFF.

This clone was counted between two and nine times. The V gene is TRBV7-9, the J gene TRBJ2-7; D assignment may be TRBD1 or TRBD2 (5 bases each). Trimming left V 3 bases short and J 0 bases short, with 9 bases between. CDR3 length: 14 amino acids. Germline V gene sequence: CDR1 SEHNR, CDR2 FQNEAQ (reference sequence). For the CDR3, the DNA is TGTGCCAGCAGCTTGGTGGGGGACTCCTACGAGCAGTACTTC. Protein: CASSLVGDSYEQYF.

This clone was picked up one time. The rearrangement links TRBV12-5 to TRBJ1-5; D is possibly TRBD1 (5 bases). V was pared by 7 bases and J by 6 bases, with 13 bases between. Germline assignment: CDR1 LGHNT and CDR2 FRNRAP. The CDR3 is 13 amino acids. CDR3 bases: TGTGCTAGTGCCCTTGGGGGAGCTCAGCCCCAGCATTTT. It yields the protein CASALGGAQPQHF.

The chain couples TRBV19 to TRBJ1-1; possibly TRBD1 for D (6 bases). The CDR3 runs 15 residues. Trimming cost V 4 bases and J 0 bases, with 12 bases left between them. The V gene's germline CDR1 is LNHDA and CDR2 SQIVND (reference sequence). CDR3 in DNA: TGTGCCAGTAGTACGATTGGACAGCTGAACACTGAAGCTTTCTTT. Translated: CASSTIGQLNTEAFF.